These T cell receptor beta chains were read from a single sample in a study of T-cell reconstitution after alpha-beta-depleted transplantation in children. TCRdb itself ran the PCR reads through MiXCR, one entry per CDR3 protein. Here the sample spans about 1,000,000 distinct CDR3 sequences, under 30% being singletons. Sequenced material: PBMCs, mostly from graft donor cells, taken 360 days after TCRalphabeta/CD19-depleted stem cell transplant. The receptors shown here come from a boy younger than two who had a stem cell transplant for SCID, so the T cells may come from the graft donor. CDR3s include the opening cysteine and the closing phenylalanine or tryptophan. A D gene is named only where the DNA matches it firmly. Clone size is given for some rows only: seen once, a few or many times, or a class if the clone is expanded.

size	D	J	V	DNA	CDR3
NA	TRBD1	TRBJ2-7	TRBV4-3	TGCGCCAGCAGCCAAGGAGCAGGGGGTAACTCCTACGAGCAGTACTTC	CASSQGAGGNSYEQYF
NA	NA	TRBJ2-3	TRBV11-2	TGTGCCAGCAGCCGAGCCCCAACAGATACGCAGTATTTT	CASSRAPTDTQYF
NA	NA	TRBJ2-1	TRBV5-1	TGCGCCAGCAGCTTGGAGGGGGACTCCTACAATGAGCAGTTCTTC	CASSLEGDSYNEQFF
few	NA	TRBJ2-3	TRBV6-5	TGTGCCAGCAGTTACTCGATCAGAAGCACAGATACGCAGTATTTT	CASSYSIRSTDTQYF
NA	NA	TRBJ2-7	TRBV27	TGTGCCAGCAGTCCGGGTCCCGCCCCCTACGAGCAGTACTTC	CASSPGPAPYEQYF
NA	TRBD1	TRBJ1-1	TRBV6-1	TGTGCCAGCAGTGCAGGGGGCTACGGAAGCACTGAAGCTTTCTTT	CASSAGGYGSTEAFF
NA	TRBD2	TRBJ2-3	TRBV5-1	TGCGCCAGCAGCTTGGGTACTAGCGGGGATTATACGCAGTATTTT	CASSLGTSGDYTQYF
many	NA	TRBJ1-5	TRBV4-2	TGTGCCAGCAGCCATGCCGGAGGCAATCAGCCCCAGCATTTT	CASSHAGGNQPQHF
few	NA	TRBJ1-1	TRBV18	TGTGCCAGCTCACCACTCAACGGGGCGATTGAAGCTTTCTTT	CASSPLNGAIEAFF
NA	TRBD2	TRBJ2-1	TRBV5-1	TGCGCCAGCAGATTTAGCGGGGGGGACTCCTACAATGAGCAGTTCTTC	CASRFSGGDSYNEQFF
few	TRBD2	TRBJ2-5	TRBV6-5	TGTGCCAGCAGTTATGTCAGCGGGGGTCAAGAGACCCAGTACTTC	CASSYVSGGQETQYF
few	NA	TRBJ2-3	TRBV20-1	TGCAGTGCTAGAGATGTTCGGAATAGGGATACGCAGTATTTT	CSARDVRNRDTQYF
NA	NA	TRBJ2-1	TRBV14	TGTGCCAGCAGCTCTCCCCCTGGCGATAATGAGCAGTTCTTC	CASSSPPGDNEQFF
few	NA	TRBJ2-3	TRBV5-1	TGCGCCAGCAGCTTGAAGGTTAGCGGCAGCACAGATACGCAGTATTTT	CASSLKVSGSTDTQYF
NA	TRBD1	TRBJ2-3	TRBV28	TGTGCCAGCAGTCAACAACAGGGGGCGCGCACAGATACGCAGTATTTT	CASSQQQGARTDTQYF
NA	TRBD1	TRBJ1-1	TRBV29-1	TGCAGCGTTGACCCCACAGGGGATAACACTGAAGCTTTCTTT	CSVDPTGDNTEAFF
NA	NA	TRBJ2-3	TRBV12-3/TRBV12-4	TGTGCCAGCAGTTTCGGGCAGGCTGTCCCCAAACGCACAGATACGCAGTATTTT	CASSFGQAVPKRTDTQYF
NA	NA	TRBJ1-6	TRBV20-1	TGCAGTGCTAAGGCAGATTATAATTCACCCCTCCACTTT	CSAKADYNSPLHF
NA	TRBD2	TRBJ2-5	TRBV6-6	TGTGCCAGCTGGCGGGGGGCCCAAGAGACCCAGTACTTC	CASWRGAQETQYF
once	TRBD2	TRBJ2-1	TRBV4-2	TGTGCCAGCAGCAGGCCGGGACTAGCATTATTGGATGAGCAGTTCTTC	CASSRPGLALLDEQFF